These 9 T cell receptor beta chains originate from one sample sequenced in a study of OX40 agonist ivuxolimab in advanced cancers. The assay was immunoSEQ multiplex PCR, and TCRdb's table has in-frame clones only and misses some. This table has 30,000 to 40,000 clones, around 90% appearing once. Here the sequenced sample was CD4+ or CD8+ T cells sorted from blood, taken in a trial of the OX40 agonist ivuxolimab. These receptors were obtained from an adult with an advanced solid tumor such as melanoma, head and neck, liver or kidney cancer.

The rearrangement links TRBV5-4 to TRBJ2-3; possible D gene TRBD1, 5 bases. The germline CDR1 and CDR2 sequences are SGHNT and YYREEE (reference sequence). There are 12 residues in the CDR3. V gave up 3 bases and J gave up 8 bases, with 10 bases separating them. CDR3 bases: TGTGCCAGCAGCTCCACAGGCGGTACGCAGTATTTT. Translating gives CASSSTGGTQYF.

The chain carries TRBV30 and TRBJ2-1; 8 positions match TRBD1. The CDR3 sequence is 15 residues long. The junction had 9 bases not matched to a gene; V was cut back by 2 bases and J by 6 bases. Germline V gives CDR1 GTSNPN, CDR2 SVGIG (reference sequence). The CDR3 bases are TGTGCCTGGAGTCTAGGGACAGGAGGGGGCAATGAGCAGTTCTTC. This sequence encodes CAWSLGTGGGNEQFF.

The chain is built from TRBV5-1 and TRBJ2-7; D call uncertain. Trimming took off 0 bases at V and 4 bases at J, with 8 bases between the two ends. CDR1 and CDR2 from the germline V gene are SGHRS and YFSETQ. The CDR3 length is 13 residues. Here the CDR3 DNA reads TGCGCCAGCAGCTTGGGAGTGGGGTACGAGCAGTACTTC. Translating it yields CASSLGVGYEQYF.

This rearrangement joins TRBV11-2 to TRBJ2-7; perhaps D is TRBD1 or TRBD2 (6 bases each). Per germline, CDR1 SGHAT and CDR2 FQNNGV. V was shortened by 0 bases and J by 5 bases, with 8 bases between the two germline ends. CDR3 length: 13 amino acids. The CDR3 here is CASSLERGDEQYF. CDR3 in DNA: TGTGCCAGCAGCTTAGAAAGGGGGGACGAGCAGTACTTC.

The CDR3: CASSLGVTEQYF. In DNA, the CDR3 is TGTGCCAGCAGCTTAGGAGTAACCGAGCAGTACTTC. The rearrangement links TRBV7-2 to TRBJ2-7, with D unclear. V gave up 1 base and J gave up 6 bases, with 7 bases separating them. The CDR3 totals 12 residues. Germline-derived CDR1 and CDR2 are SGHTA and FQGNSA.

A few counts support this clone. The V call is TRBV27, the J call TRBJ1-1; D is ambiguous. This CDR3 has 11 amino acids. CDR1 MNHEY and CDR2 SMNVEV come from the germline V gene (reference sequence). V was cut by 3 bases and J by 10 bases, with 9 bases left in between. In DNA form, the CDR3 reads TGTGCCAGCAGTTTGGGCGGAAGAGCTTTCTTT. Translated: CASSLGGRAFF.

The CDR3 loop reads CASSPTGSQETQYF. The CDR3 region has the DNA TGTGCCAGCAGTCCTACAGGGTCCCAAGAGACCCAGTACTTC. The chain couples TRBV6-1 to TRBJ2-5, with D possibly being TRBD1 (6 bases). The V gene's germline CDR1 is MNHNS and CDR2 SASEGT. The CDR3 spans 14 residues. V lost 5 bases, J lost 1 base, and 11 bases lay in between.

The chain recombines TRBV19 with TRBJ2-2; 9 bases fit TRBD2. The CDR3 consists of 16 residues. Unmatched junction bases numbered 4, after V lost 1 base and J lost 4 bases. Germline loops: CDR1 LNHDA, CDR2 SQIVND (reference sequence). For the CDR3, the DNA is TGTGCCAGTAGTATAGTGCGCGGGAGGGTCACCGGGGAGCTGTTTTTT. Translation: CASSIVRGRVTGELFF. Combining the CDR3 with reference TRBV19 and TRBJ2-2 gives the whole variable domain DGGITQSPKYLFRKEGQNVTLSCEQNLNHDAMYWYRQDPGQGLRLIYYSQIVNDFQKGDIAEGYSVSREKKESFPLTVTSAQKNPTAFYLCASSIVRGRVTGELFFGEGSRLTVL.

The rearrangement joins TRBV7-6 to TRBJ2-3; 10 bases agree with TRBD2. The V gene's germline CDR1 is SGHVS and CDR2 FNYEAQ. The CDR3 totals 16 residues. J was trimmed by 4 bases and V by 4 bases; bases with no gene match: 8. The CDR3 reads CASSSSAGGSADTQYF. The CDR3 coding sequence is TGTGCCAGCAGCTCTTCAGCGGGGGGGTCGGCAGATACGCAGTATTTT.